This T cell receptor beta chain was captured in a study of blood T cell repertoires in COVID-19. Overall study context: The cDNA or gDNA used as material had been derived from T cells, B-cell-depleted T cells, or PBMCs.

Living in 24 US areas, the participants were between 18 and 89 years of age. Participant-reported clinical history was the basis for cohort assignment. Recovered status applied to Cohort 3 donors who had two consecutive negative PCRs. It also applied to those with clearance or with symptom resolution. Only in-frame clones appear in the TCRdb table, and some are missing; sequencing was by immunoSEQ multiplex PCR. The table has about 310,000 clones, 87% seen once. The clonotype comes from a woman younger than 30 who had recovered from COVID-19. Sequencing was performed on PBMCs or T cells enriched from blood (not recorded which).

The DNA for the CDR3 is TGTGCCAGCAGTTCTTTATCGGGTGAGACCCAGTACTTC. Translating it yields CASSSLSGETQYF. The genes are TRBV12-3 or TRBV12-4 and TRBJ2-5; no definite D call. The CDR3 is 13 amino acids. Trimming left V 4 bases short and J 5 bases short, with 11 bases between.